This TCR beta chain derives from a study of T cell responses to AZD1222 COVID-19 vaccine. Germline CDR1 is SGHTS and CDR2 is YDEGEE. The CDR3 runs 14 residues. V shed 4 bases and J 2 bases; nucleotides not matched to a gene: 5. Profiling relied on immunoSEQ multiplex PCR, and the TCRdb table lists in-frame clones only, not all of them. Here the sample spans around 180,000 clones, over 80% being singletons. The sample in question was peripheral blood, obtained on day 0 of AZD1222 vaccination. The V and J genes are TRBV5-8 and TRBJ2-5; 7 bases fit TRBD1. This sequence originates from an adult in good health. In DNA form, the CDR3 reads TGTGCCAGCAGCAAAGGGGGCCGGCAAGAGACCCAGTACTTC. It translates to CASSKGGRQETQYF.